The clone carrying this T cell receptor (beta chain) was seen a few times. Its specificity is unknown. The TCR beta library used iRepertoire HTBI primers with Arm-PCR amplification of CDR3. TCRdb analysed the multiplex PCR reads with MiXCR anew, one entry per CDR3 protein. The sample yields 320,000 or so distinct CDR3 sequences, over 15% seen once. The time point denotes: newly diagnosed GD, antithyroid drugs for less than 3 months. The TCR library used RNA extracted from PBMCs. Patients were from an endocrinology department in Xi'an, China. V shed 0 bases, J shed 4 bases, and the junction held 8 bases outside the gene matches. Germline CDR1 MGHRA, CDR2 YSYEKL. The CDR3 runs 16 residues. The data were obtained in a study of regulatory T cells in long-lasting Graves disease. Study-wide background: Graves' patients, diagnosed recently, had received antithyroid drugs under 3 months. Notes on the study in general: Persistent disease showed a preference for TRBV28, TRBJ1-2 and TRBJ2-5. TCR diversity was lower in persistent Graves' patients (versus newly diagnosed ones).

The genes are TRBV4-1 and TRBJ2-7; 8 bases fit TRBD1. The material was peripheral blood mononuclear cells (PBMCs), obtained at new diagnosis, from a patient treated with antithyroid drugs. The TCR sequence derives from a female donor with Graves disease. CDR3 protein: CASSQDPRTGNYEQYF. The DNA of the CDR3 is TGCGCCAGCAGCCAAGATCCCCGGACAGGGAATTACGAGCAGTACTTC.